Listed below are T cell receptor beta chains from one sample, sequenced in a study of response to subunit inactivated influenza vaccine. MiXCR, run by TCRdb on the RT-PCR reads, gives a single entry per CDR3 protein. The data contain over 650,000 distinct CDR3 sequences, under 20% of them singletons. The sequenced sample was PBMCs from blood, obtained more than 4 days after vaccination. Receptor source: a man over 45 who received an inactivated influenza vaccine. Both conserved end residues are trimmed from each CDR3. Clone size, where shown, is once, few, many, or a class for clones that have expanded.

v_gene	j_gene	abundance	CDR3aa
TRBV5-1	TRBJ1-5	-	ASSTGDRGQPQH
TRBV18	TRBJ2-5	-	ASSWQDKETQY
TRBV12-3/TRBV12-4	TRBJ2-7	many	ASSWTDYEQY
TRBV7-9	TRBJ2-7	-	ASSLAVTGKTYEQY
TRBV29-1	TRBJ2-7	-	SVRPGAGEQY
TRBV7-2	TRBJ2-1	many	ASSLMGLAGNNEQF
TRBV10-2	TRBJ1-6	few	ASSESRSPLH
TRBV4-1	TRBJ2-6	-	ASSQDPWTGGSGANVLT
TRBV5-1	TRBJ1-4	-	ASSLARDRTFNEKLF
TRBV7-2	TRBJ2-1	many	ASSSSGGTYNEQF
TRBV7-2	TRBJ2-7	-	ASSPQSGSPYEQY
TRBV7-2	TRBJ1-2	few	ASSLSWAGYGYT
TRBV5-5	TRBJ2-1	-	ASSSEAGSNHEQF
TRBV4-2	TRBJ2-1	-	ASSQDKEYGEQF
TRBV2	TRBJ2-3	-	ASTTMGQSTDTQY
TRBV11-2	TRBJ1-2	-	ASTPTRGYYGYT
TRBV5-1	TRBJ2-5	-	ASSRPGTGKETQY